The 24 T cell receptor beta chains below all came from one sample that was sequenced in a study of T-cell reconstitution after alpha-beta-depleted transplantation in children. This sample's TCRbeta library carried unique molecular identifier barcodes. MiXCR was run by TCRdb on the PCR reads, yielding one entry per CDR3 protein. The table has about 360,000 distinct CDR3 sequences, about an eighth seen once. The specimen comprised PBMCs, sampled from the stem cell graft. The receptors shown here come from a human donor who donated a stem cell graft to a child with Fanconi anemia.

The genes are TRBV12-3 or TRBV12-4 and TRBJ1-4, with D uncertain. This CDR3 contains 14 residues. The ends were cut back, 2 bases at V and 7 bases at J, with 11 bases in the middle. The CDR3 sequence: CASSLMGIGEKLFF. The CDR3 DNA sequence: TGTGCCAGCAGTTTAATGGGGATCGGTGAAAAACTGTTTTTT.

This clonotype was observed a handful of times. V usage is TRBV5-1 and J usage is TRBJ1-3, with a weak D call TRBD1 (5 bases). Trimming took off 3 bases at V and 0 bases at J, with 13 bases between the two ends. The length of the CDR3 is 16 residues. The germline CDR1 and CDR2 sequences are SGHRS and YFSETQ. The CDR3: CASSSTGPHSGNTIYF. In nucleotides, the CDR3 is TGCGCCAGCAGCTCAACGGGACCGCACTCTGGAAACACCATATATTTT.

This clonotype showed up many times. The rearrangement joins TRBV7-2 to TRBJ2-1, with D uncertain. The CDR3 runs 13 residues. V lost 3 bases and J lost 5, with 8 bases in between. Germline-derived CDR1 and CDR2 are SGHTA and FQGNSA. The CDR3 nucleotides read TGTGCCAGCAGCTTCAAGGTGAACAATGAGCAGTTCTTC. Its protein product is CASSFKVNNEQFF.

This clonotype appeared a few times. In DNA, the CDR3 is TGCAGTGCTAGAGGGGAAACGGTCCAGACCCAGTACTTC. Translated, it gives CSARGETVQTQYF. This chain uses TRBV20-1 with TRBJ2-5; D is ambiguous. This CDR3 has 13 amino acids. The V gene's germline CDR1 is DFQATT and CDR2 SNEGSKA (reference sequence). Trimming stripped 1 base from V and 6 bases from J, with 12 bases between.

The CDR3 coding sequence is TGTGCCAGCAGCCAAAATAGGGGCAGCGATACGCAGTATTTT. Protein: CASSQNRGSDTQYF. J is TRBJ2-3 and V is TRBV4-2; D perhaps matches TRBD1 (5 bases). The CDR3 is 14 amino acids. Trimming stripped 2 bases from V and 6 bases from J, with 12 bases between. Germline V gives CDR1 LGHNA, CDR2 YNFKEQ.

There are a few counts of this clonotype. The gene calls are TRBV20-1 and TRBJ2-5; tentative D call: TRBD2 (6 bases). The germline V gene encodes CDR1 DFQATT and CDR2 SNEGSKA (reference sequence). The V end lost 2 bases, the J end lost 2 bases, and 24 bases lay between the germline ends. CDR3 length equals 18 residues. The CDR3 region has the DNA TGCAGTGCTAGACGTCCCGGGGGTGACACTAACCGACAAGAGACCCAGTACTTC. It encodes CSARRPGGDTNRQETQYF.

This clonotype was observed at least ten times. V gene TRBV10-3 combines with J gene TRBJ1-2, with TRBD1 identical over 7 bases. Germline loops: CDR1 ENHRY, CDR2 SYGVKD. V shed 8 bases and J 2 bases; nucleotides not matched to a gene: 8. This CDR3 comprises 14 residues. The CDR3 sequence: CAILRDRENYGYTF. The DNA of the CDR3 is TGTGCCATCCTCAGGGACAGAGAAAACTATGGCTACACCTTC.

Written as DNA, the CDR3 is TGTGCCAGCAGTCGGACAGTTTTATCGAACACTGAAGCTTTCTTT. Translation gives CASSRTVLSNTEAFF. The rearrangement uses TRBV6-5 and TRBJ1-1; the D gene is possibly TRBD1 (6 bases). Trimming cost V 5 bases and J 1 base, with 14 bases left between them. This CDR3 is 15 amino acids long. The germline V gene encodes CDR1 MNHEY and CDR2 SVGAGI.

This clonotype came up a few times. The rearrangement links TRBV5-5 to TRBJ1-1; no reliable D call. The CDR3 loop spans 13 amino acids. CDR1 SGHKS and CDR2 YYEKEE come from the germline V gene (reference sequence). V was cut by 2 bases and J by 3 bases, with 8 bases left in between. The CDR3 here is CASSFTGYTEAFF. CDR3 DNA: TGTGCCAGCAGCTTTACTGGATACACTGAAGCTTTCTTT.

This clonotype was counted between two and nine times. This chain uses TRBV3-1 with TRBJ2-1; 7 bases map to TRBD1. V gave up 1 base and J gave up 2 bases; unmatched junction bases: 5. This CDR3 has 16 amino acids. The germline V gene encodes CDR1 LGHDT and CDR2 YNNKEL (reference sequence). CDR3 sequence (DNA): TGTGCCAGCAGCCAAGTTTTAGGGGGCACCTACAATGAGCAGTTCTTC. Amino acids: CASSQVLGGTYNEQFF.

This chain joins TRBV4-3 and TRBJ2-3, with 11 bases identical to TRBD2. Per the germline V gene, CDR1 is LGHNA and CDR2 is YSLEER. The CDR3 sequence is 14 residues long. The trim removed 5 bases at V and 5 bases at J, leaving 3 bases unmatched. The DNA of the CDR3 is TGCGCCAGCAGCACTAGCGGGGGCGAAGATACGCAGTATTTT. It encodes CASSTSGGEDTQYF.

CDR3: CASREAPGQSYEQYF. DNA for the CDR3: TGTGCCAGCAGGGAGGCTCCGGGACAGTCCTACGAGCAGTACTTC. The chain couples TRBV7-6 to TRBJ2-7; 7 bases are shared with TRBD1. Unmatched junction bases numbered 9, after V lost 6 bases and J lost 1 base. The CDR3 runs to 15 residues. CDR1 and CDR2 (germline): SGHVS, FNYEAQ.

This clonotype was observed a few times. The chain carries TRBV12-3 or TRBV12-4 and TRBJ1-2; D might be TRBD1 (5 bases). The CDR3 sequence is 14 residues long. Deletions cut 2 bases from V and 8 bases from J, with 15 bases between. The CDR3 loop is CASSLSGGDGGYTF. The CDR3 coding sequence is TGTGCCAGCAGTTTATCAGGAGGGGACGGGGGCTACACCTTC.

This clonotype was counted a few times. V and J are TRBV7-8 and TRBJ1-1; D may be TRBD1 (5 bases). Germline assignment: CDR1 SGHVS and CDR2 FQNEAQ. This CDR3 comprises 14 residues. Trimming took 6 bases from V and 2 from J, leaving 13 bases between them. For the CDR3, the DNA is TGTGCCAGCAGGCTTCGGGGGACCAACACTGAAGCTTTCTTT. This sequence encodes CASRLRGTNTEAFF. The whole variable domain, filled in from reference TRBV7-8 and TRBJ1-1, reads GAGVSQSPRYKVAKRGQDVALRCDPISGHVSLFWYQQALGQGPEFLTYFQNEAQLDKSGLPSDRFFAERPEGSVSTLKIQRTQQEDSAVYLCASRLRGTNTEAFFGQGTRLTVV.

The chain joins TRBV7-2 to TRBJ2-5; D is perhaps TRBD2 (5 bases). CDR3 length: 14 residues. Trimming removed 1 base from V and 5 bases from J, with 11 bases in between. Looked up from germline, CDR1 is SGHTA and CDR2 is FQGNSA. The CDR3 sequence is CASSLDAQRETQYF. CDR3 sequence (DNA): TGTGCCAGCAGCTTAGATGCCCAGCGGGAGACCCAGTACTTC.

The chain uses TRBV4-1 and TRBJ1-1, with D possibly TRBD1 on 6 matching bases. V was trimmed by 4 bases and J by 1 base, leaving 19 bases between them. The CDR3 is 17 amino acids. Germline CDR1 reads MGHRA; CDR2 reads YSYEKL. The CDR3 DNA is TGCGCCAGCAGCCCTCATTTAACAGGGTATAGGAACACTGAAGCTTTCTTT. As protein: CASSPHLTGYRNTEAFF.

The chain uses TRBV9 and TRBJ2-4; weak D call: TRBD1 (6 bases). Trimming cost V 3 bases and J 9 bases, with 16 bases left between them. CDR3 length equals 14 residues. Germline assignment: CDR1 SGDLS and CDR2 YYNGEE. CDR3 bases: TGTGCCAGCAGCGCGGGACACGCTAATCCCATTCAGTACTTC. Amino acids: CASSAGHANPIQYF.

At least ten counts were recorded for this clonotype. The V call is TRBV12-3 or TRBV12-4, the J call TRBJ2-3; the D gene is possibly TRBD1 (6 bases). CDR3 length: 16 residues. V was shortened by 1 base and J by 2 bases, with 13 bases between the two germline ends. CDR3 loop: CASSLGMGASTDTQYF. The CDR3 nucleotides read TGTGCCAGCAGTTTAGGTATGGGGGCCTCCACAGATACGCAGTATTTT.

Many counts were recorded for this clonotype. The V and J genes are TRBV12-3 or TRBV12-4 and TRBJ1-5; D is possibly TRBD1 (6 bases). This CDR3 spans 15 amino acids. The V gene lost 6 bases and the J gene lost 2 bases, with 14 bases spanning the gap. This CDR3 reads CASSLTGGGNQPQHF. The CDR3 bases are TGTGCCAGCAGCCTGACAGGAGGCGGCAATCAGCCCCAGCATTTT.

The chain recombines TRBV5-1 with TRBJ1-5, with D maybe TRBD1 (6 bases). Germline lookup yields CDR1 SGHRS and CDR2 YFSETQ. The CDR3 runs to 15 residues. Trimming removed 4 bases at V and 4 bases at J, with 15 bases between. The CDR3 is CASSAGQSPNQPQHF. CDR3 nucleotides: TGCGCCAGCAGCGCCGGACAGTCTCCTAATCAGCCCCAGCATTTT.

This clonotype showed up many times. This rearrangement joins TRBV20-1 to TRBJ1-5; D is uncertain. V was clipped by 4 bases and J by 6 bases, with 19 bases between them. The CDR3 consists of 15 residues. Germline V CDR1 and CDR2: DFQATT, SNEGSKA (reference sequence). The DNA for the CDR3 is TGCAGTGCTACATCATCCGGGAGGAGCGGTCAGCCCCAGCATTTT. Translation: CSATSSGRSGQPQHF.

The rearrangement links TRBV7-8 to TRBJ1-2; D is uncertain. V was shortened by 5 bases and J by 8 bases, with 15 bases between the two germline ends. The CDR3 contains 13 residues. CDR1 SGHVS and CDR2 FQNEAQ come from the germline V gene. This CDR3 reads CASSQDGLKGYTF. DNA of the CDR3: TGTGCCAGCAGCCAGGACGGACTAAAGGGCTACACCTTC.

The J gene is TRBJ2-1, the V gene TRBV18; a possible D gene is TRBD1 (6 bases). Trimming shortened V by 8 bases and J by 3 bases, and 8 bases separated the two germline ends. CDR3 size: 12 residues. From germline, CDR1 is KGHSH and CDR2 LQKENI. The CDR3 reads CASGTNYNEQFF. The CDR3 DNA sequence: TGTGCCAGCGGGACAAACTACAATGAGCAGTTCTTC.

This clonotype was observed a few times. The rearrangement joins TRBV12-3 or TRBV12-4 to TRBJ2-5; no clear D. This CDR3 region has 14 residues. Trimming pared 5 bases from V and 4 bases from J, leaving 14 bases between. CDR3 protein: CASSPGPRGETQYF. CDR3 in DNA: TGTGCCAGCAGTCCGGGCCCAAGAGGAGAGACCCAGTACTTC.